Listed below are T cell receptor beta chains from one sample, sequenced in a study of blood T cell repertoires in COVID-19. Sequenced by immunoSEQ multiplex PCR; TCRdb stores in-frame clones only, minus some. The sample yields 74,000 or so clones, over 75% seen once. Material for sequencing was peripheral blood. The origin of the receptors is a human donor in a cohort sampled during active COVID-19. Both conserved end residues are part of each CDR3. Each record gives: D gene, J gene, V gene, clone size, CDR3 DNA, CDR3 protein. D genes are given only for firm matches. Clone size appears in some rows only: once, few, many, or a class for an expanded clone.

d_call: -
j_call: TRBJ2-1
v_call: TRBV7-9
clone_size: -
cdr3_nt: TGTGCCAGGTGGATCGGGAATGAGCAGTTCTTC
cdr3_aa: CARWIGNEQFF

d_call: TRBD2
j_call: TRBJ2-5
v_call: TRBV3-1/TRBV3-2
clone_size: once
cdr3_nt: TGTGCCAGCAGCCAGGGTCGGACTAGCGGACTATTAGAGACCCAGTACTTC
cdr3_aa: CASSQGRTSGLLETQYF

d_call: TRBD1
j_call: TRBJ2-1
v_call: TRBV28
clone_size: medium-sized
cdr3_nt: TGTGCCAGCAGTTCCACGCCGGACAGGGTAAATGAGCAGTTCTTC
cdr3_aa: CASSSTPDRVNEQFF

d_call: -
j_call: TRBJ1-3
v_call: TRBV9
clone_size: once
cdr3_nt: TGTGCCAGCACGCCAGGGGATTCCGGAAACACCATATATTTT
cdr3_aa: CASTPGDSGNTIYF

d_call: TRBD2
j_call: TRBJ2-7
v_call: TRBV7-2
clone_size: -
cdr3_nt: TGTGCCAGCAGCTTAGAACTAGCGAGCCACGAGCAGTACTTC
cdr3_aa: CASSLELASHEQYF

d_call: -
j_call: TRBJ2-1
v_call: TRBV7-6
clone_size: -
cdr3_nt: TGTGCCAGCAGCCGGCTAGGCGGAGGCAATGAGCAGTTCTTC
cdr3_aa: CASSRLGGGNEQFF

d_call: -
j_call: TRBJ2-5
v_call: TRBV23-1
clone_size: -
cdr3_nt: TGCGCCAGCAGTCAATTTTTCGACAAAGAGACCCAGTACTTC
cdr3_aa: CASSQFFDKETQYF

d_call: TRBD1
j_call: TRBJ1-6
v_call: TRBV28
clone_size: -
cdr3_nt: TGTGCCAGCAGTACGACAGGGAGCTCCTATAATTCACCCCTCCACTTT
cdr3_aa: CASSTTGSSYNSPLHF

d_call: TRBD1
j_call: TRBJ1-1
v_call: TRBV28
clone_size: -
cdr3_nt: TGTGCCAGCAGATATGGGACAGGGACAGCTTTCTTT
cdr3_aa: CASRYGTGTAFF

d_call: TRBD1
j_call: TRBJ2-7
v_call: TRBV18
clone_size: -
cdr3_nt: TGTGCCAGCTCACCGGACAGGGTAGGCGAGCAGTACTTC
cdr3_aa: CASSPDRVGEQYF

d_call: TRBD1
j_call: TRBJ1-3
v_call: TRBV2
clone_size: -
cdr3_nt: TGTGCCAGCAGTCAGAGGACAGGGGGCATCGGAAACACCATATATTTT
cdr3_aa: CASSQRTGGIGNTIYF

d_call: TRBD2
j_call: TRBJ2-1
v_call: TRBV28
clone_size: -
cdr3_nt: TGTGCCAGCCAGAAAAGCGGGAGGGGAGAAAATGAGCAGTTCTTC
cdr3_aa: CASQKSGRGENEQFF

d_call: -
j_call: TRBJ1-4
v_call: TRBV5-1
clone_size: medium-sized
cdr3_nt: TGCGCCAGCAGCTTTGGCAGTCATGGCGAAAAACTGTTTTTT
cdr3_aa: CASSFGSHGEKLFF

d_call: -
j_call: TRBJ1-3
v_call: TRBV4-1
clone_size: -
cdr3_nt: TGCGCCAGCAGCCAATTTGCGGGAACAGTGGCCAACACCATATATTTT
cdr3_aa: CASSQFAGTVANTIYF

d_call: TRBD1
j_call: TRBJ1-5
v_call: TRBV6-5
clone_size: -
cdr3_nt: TGTGCCAGCAGTCTTGAGGGACAGAGGGGCCAGCCCCAGCATTTT
cdr3_aa: CASSLEGQRGQPQHF

d_call: -
j_call: TRBJ2-3
v_call: TRBV27
clone_size: -
cdr3_nt: TGTGCCAGCAGTTTTCGGTCCCGAGCCCACACAGATACGCAGTATTTT
cdr3_aa: CASSFRSRAHTDTQYF

d_call: TRBD2
j_call: TRBJ2-3
v_call: TRBV6-4
clone_size: -
cdr3_nt: TGTGCCAGCAGTGACAGGCGGGGGTCGGGGACAGATACGCAGTATTTT
cdr3_aa: CASSDRRGSGTDTQYF

d_call: TRBD1
j_call: TRBJ1-1
v_call: TRBV29-1
clone_size: -
cdr3_nt: TGCAGCGTTGACTCTAGGGACAGGGGGAACACTGAAGCTTTCTTT
cdr3_aa: CSVDSRDRGNTEAFF

d_call: TRBD1
j_call: TRBJ1-1
v_call: TRBV27
clone_size: -
cdr3_nt: TGTGCCAGCAGTTGGCGGACAGGGGATTGGAACACTGAAGCTTTCTTT
cdr3_aa: CASSWRTGDWNTEAFF

d_call: -
j_call: TRBJ1-4
v_call: TRBV30
clone_size: -
cdr3_nt: TGTGCCTGGAGTGTACAGGGAAGGCATGGAAAACTGTTTTTT
cdr3_aa: CAWSVQGRHGKLFF

d_call: TRBD1
j_call: TRBJ1-2
v_call: TRBV3-1/TRBV3-2
clone_size: -
cdr3_nt: TGTGCCAGCAGCCATCACCAAGGGACAGGGAACTATGGCTACACCTTC
cdr3_aa: CASSHHQGTGNYGYTF

d_call: -
j_call: TRBJ2-1
v_call: TRBV10-1
clone_size: few
cdr3_nt: TGCGCCAGCAGTACAAGATACAATGAGCAGTTCTTC
cdr3_aa: CASSTRYNEQFF

d_call: -
j_call: TRBJ2-3
v_call: TRBV21-1
clone_size: -
cdr3_nt: TGTGCCAGCAGCAGCGAATCTGACAGGGATACGCAGTATTTT
cdr3_aa: CASSSESDRDTQYF

d_call: TRBD2
j_call: TRBJ2-5
v_call: TRBV3-1/TRBV3-2
clone_size: -
cdr3_nt: TGTGCCAGCAGCCATCTCCTAGCGGGTTGGGAAGAGACCCAGTACTTC
cdr3_aa: CASSHLLAGWEETQYF

d_call: -
j_call: TRBJ2-1
v_call: TRBV7-8
clone_size: -
cdr3_nt: TGTGCCAGCAGCTTCGGAGGGGTCAATGAGCAGTTCTTC
cdr3_aa: CASSFGGVNEQFF

d_call: TRBD1
j_call: TRBJ2-7
v_call: TRBV28
clone_size: once
cdr3_nt: TGTGCCAGCAGTTTAGGGACAGGTGCCTACGAGCAGTACTTC
cdr3_aa: CASSLGTGAYEQYF

d_call: -
j_call: TRBJ1-2
v_call: TRBV30
clone_size: -
cdr3_nt: TGTGCCTGGGGTAACACAGGGACCTACACCTTC
cdr3_aa: CAWGNTGTYTF

d_call: -
j_call: TRBJ1-4
v_call: TRBV5-1
clone_size: -
cdr3_nt: TGCGCCAGCAGCTTTACCAACAGGGCAACTAATGAAAAACTGTTTTTT
cdr3_aa: CASSFTNRATNEKLFF

d_call: TRBD2
j_call: TRBJ2-5
v_call: TRBV28
clone_size: few
cdr3_nt: TGTGCCAGCAGTCCTTTGACTAGCGGGGGTAGGTTTCGAGAGACCCAGTACTTC
cdr3_aa: CASSPLTSGGRFRETQYF

d_call: -
j_call: TRBJ1-3
v_call: TRBV10-3
clone_size: -
cdr3_nt: TGTGCCATCAGGCGGACAGCTTCTGGAAACACCATATATTTT
cdr3_aa: CAIRRTASGNTIYF

d_call: TRBD2
j_call: TRBJ2-3
v_call: TRBV9
clone_size: -
cdr3_nt: TGTGCCAGCAGCGTCGGAGCGGGAGTGACGGATACGCAGTATTTT
cdr3_aa: CASSVGAGVTDTQYF

d_call: -
j_call: TRBJ2-2
v_call: TRBV9
clone_size: -
cdr3_nt: TGTGCCAGCAGCGTTAAGAGCACCGGGGAGCTGTTTTTT
cdr3_aa: CASSVKSTGELFF

d_call: -
j_call: TRBJ1-3
v_call: TRBV6-6
clone_size: -
cdr3_nt: TGTGCCAGCAGACCCGGGACAAAAGACACCATATATTTT
cdr3_aa: CASRPGTKDTIYF

d_call: TRBD2
j_call: TRBJ2-1
v_call: TRBV9
clone_size: once
cdr3_nt: TGTGCCAGCAGGGAAATCGGACTAGCTATCGATGAGCAGTTCTTC
cdr3_aa: CASREIGLAIDEQFF

d_call: -
j_call: TRBJ2-1
v_call: TRBV27
clone_size: -
cdr3_nt: TGTGCCAGCAGTCCGGGGGACTCACTCTTCAATGAGCAGTTCTTC
cdr3_aa: CASSPGDSLFNEQFF